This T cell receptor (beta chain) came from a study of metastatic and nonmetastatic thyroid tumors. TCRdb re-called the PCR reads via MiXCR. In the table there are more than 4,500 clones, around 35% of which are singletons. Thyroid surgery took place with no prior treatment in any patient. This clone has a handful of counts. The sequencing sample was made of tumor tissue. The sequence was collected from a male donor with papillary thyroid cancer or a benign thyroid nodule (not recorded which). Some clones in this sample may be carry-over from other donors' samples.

For the CDR3, the DNA is TGCGCCAGCAGCTTGGCCTACAACTCCTACGAGCAGTACTTC. This gives the protein CASSLAYNSYEQYF. The genes are TRBV5-1 and TRBJ2-7; D not certain. With 0 bases removed from V and 0 bases from J, the gap between germline ends came to 7 bases. This CDR3 contains 14 residues. Per the germline V gene, CDR1 is SGHRS and CDR2 is YFSETQ.